This TCR beta chain derives from a study of blood T cells in healthy people across ages (dated by TCRdb to between 2015 and 2016). For context, the study as a whole: In model experiments, template switching captured roughly one uniquely barcoded TCR beta cDNA molecule for every two T cells. To avoid experimental bias, donors of different ages were spread randomly across the sequencing lanes. For two donors (one aged 18 to 30 and one aged 80 or older), the study analyzed two additional independent replicas of 1 million unique cDNA reads from the same blood draw. To track age-related changes in TCR beta repertoire diversity, the study relied on deep sequencing normalized with unique cDNA molecular identifiers. Donors were grouped into four age groups: young (average 16 years), middle-aged (39), aged (approximately 67) and long-lived (around 80). Points the paper makes about the study in general: Compared with the aged group, the long-lived group had more naive CD4+ T cells, fewer expanded clones and increased TCR diversity, a pattern suggesting age selection. Estimates of total diversity based on one million sequenced T cells were regarded as lower bounds and as underestimates. Because donor CMV infection status was unknown, age-related changes in expanded clonotypes were potentially confounded. Observed TCR beta diversity per million T cells fell roughly linearly with age, and a significant reduction was already apparent by age roughly 40. Observed TCR beta diversity correlated strongly with the percentage of naive T cells measured by flow cytometry. Conclusive comparison of naive and antigen-experienced compartments was prevented by the profiling of bulk unsorted PBMCs.

Donors were 35 to 40 systemically healthy Caucasian individuals from Russia aged about 6 to 100 years. Each donor gave about 9.2 milliliters of peripheral blood, drawn into EDTA-treated Vacutainer tubes. Ficoll-Paque density-gradient centrifugation was used to isolate PBMCs, with at least 6.5 million per sample. Total RNA was extracted from PBMCs with Trizol reagent, with at least 6 micrograms obtained per sample. Naive CD45RAhigh/CD27high T cell percentages were measured by flow cytometry on a PBMC aliquot from every donor. Compared with germline, V lacks 2 bases and J lacks 0 bases; bases without a gene match: 6. CDR1 is given as MNHNS and CDR2 as SASEGT, both from the germline V gene. The CDR3 runs 16 amino acids, cysteine and phenylalanine included. Left in the record is the CDR3 DNA by itself, 48 bases read in frame from the first base. The library was made by 5' RACE. A second roughly 7 to 11 cycle PCR used a sample-barcoded 5' primer and a J-beta primer mix. Each TCR beta cDNA molecule received a unique molecular identifier from a template-switch 5' adaptor carrying 12 random nucleotides. Each sample yielded at least 2.5 million CDR3-containing paired-end reads. The Mint cDNA synthesis kit, primed by a TRBC-specific oligonucleotide, was used to synthesize first-strand cDNA from all RNA. Following uracil-DNA glycosylase treatment, all cDNA underwent a first 18-cycle PCR with the universal primers M1SS and BC2_uni_R. As for the authors' bioinformatics: Each sample was normalized by randomly selecting 1 million high-quality reads, each carrying a distinct molecular identifier. Reads sharing molecular identifiers were discarded rather than binned into consensus sequences. MiTCR, run with a Q25 quality threshold and the strictest error-elimination algorithm, handled CDR3 identification, clonotype clustering and error correction. A nonparametric unseen species model with Euler transformation was used to estimate a lower bound on total TCR beta diversity. TCRdb took the public reads, trimmed them with fastp at Q25, ran MiXCR for clone calling and kept in-frame beta chains. Every distinct CDR3 protein forms one entry, paired with its most common genes and DNA. The V and J calls and clone size are TCRdb's, not the authors'. A total of over 1,500,000 distinct CDR3 sequences appear in this sample, 39% of them only once. More than 20% of the sample goes to the ten largest clones.

On this clonotype itself: There is no known antigen for this receptor. No base-level quality is on record; no much larger clone is a single base apart.

This TCR was sampled from a human donor in good health. Material for sequencing was blood. Here the chain combines TRBV6-1 and TRBJ2-5; 7 of the junction bases match TRBD2. The DNA is TGTGCCAGCAGTGAACCCCGGGGGGACCACCAAGAGACCCAGTACTTC. Its protein is CASSEPRGDHQETQYF.